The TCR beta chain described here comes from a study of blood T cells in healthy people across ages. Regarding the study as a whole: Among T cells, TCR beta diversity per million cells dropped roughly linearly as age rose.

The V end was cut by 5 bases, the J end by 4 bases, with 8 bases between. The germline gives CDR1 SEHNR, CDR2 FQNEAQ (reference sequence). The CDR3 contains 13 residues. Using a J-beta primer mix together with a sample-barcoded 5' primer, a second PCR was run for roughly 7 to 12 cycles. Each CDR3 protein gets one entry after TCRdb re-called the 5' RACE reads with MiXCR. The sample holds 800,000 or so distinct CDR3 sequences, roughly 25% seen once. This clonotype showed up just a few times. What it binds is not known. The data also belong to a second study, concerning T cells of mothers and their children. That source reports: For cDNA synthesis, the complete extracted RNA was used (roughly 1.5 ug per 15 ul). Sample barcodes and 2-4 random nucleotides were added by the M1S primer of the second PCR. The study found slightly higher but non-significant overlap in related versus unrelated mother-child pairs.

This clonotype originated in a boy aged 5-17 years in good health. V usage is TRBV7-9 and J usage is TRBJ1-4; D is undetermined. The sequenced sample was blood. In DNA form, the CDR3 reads TGTGCCAGCAGCCCTATTGGTAATGAAAAACTGTTTTTT. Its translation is CASSPIGNEKLFF.